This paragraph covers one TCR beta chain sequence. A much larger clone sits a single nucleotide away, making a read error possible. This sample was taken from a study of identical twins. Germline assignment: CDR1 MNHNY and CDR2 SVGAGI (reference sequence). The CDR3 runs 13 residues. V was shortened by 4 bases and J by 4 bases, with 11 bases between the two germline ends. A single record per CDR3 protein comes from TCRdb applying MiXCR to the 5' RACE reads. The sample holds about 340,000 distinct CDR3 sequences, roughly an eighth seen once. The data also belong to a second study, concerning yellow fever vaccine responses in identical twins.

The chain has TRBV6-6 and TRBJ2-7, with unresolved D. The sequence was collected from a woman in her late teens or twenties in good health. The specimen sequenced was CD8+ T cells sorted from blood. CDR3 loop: CASSFGCLYEQYV. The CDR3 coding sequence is TGTGCCAGCAGTTTCGGGTGCTTGTACGAGCAGTACGTC.